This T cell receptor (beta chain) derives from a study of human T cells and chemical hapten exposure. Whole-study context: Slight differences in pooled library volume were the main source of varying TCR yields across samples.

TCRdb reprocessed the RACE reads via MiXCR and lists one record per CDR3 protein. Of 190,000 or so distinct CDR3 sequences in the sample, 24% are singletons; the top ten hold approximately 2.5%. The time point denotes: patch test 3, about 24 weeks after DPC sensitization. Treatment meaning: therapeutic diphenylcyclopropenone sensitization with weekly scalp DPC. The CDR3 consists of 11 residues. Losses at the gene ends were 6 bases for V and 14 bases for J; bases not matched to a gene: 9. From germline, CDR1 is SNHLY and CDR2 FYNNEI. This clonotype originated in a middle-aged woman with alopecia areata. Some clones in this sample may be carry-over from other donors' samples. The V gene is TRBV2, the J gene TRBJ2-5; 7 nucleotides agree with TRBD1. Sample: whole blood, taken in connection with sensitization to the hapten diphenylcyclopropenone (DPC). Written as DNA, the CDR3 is TGTGCCAGCAGGACGGGACAGAGAAAATACTTC. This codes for CASRTGQRKYF.